Here is one T cell receptor (beta chain) with its context. Antigen specificity is unknown. The data were produced by immunoSEQ multiplex PCR, yet TCRdb's version contains in-frame clones alone and is incomplete. In the table there are about 41,000 clones, 70% to 90% of which are singletons. Time point here: peripheral blood 6 weeks after treatment start. Locally advanced or metastatic urothelial carcinoma affected the patients. Germline V gene data show CDR1 as SGHDN and CDR2 as FVKESK. Trimming removed 4 bases from V and 12 bases from J; junction bases left unmatched: 9. The CDR3 extends over 14 amino acids. The data derive from a study of PD-L1 blockade in urothelial cancer. Study summary: Patients commenced atezolizumab in about 2014, and it was given at 1,200 mg intravenously every 3 weeks. A median approximately 150,000 T cells were found in blood samples.

Whole-study results and caveats: Tumor-associated blood clones were expanded more by durable-benefit patients at 3 weeks.

The clonotype was recovered from a man between 65 and 85 years old with urothelial cancer. The sample was PBMCs, taken around atezolizumab (anti-PD-L1) treatment. The chain recombines TRBV14 with TRBJ2-1, with TRBD2 matching 10 bases. For the CDR3, the DNA is TGTGCCAGCAGCCTCTCTAGCGGGAGCCGGGGGCAGTTCTTC. It specifies CASSLSSGSRGQFF.